This paragraph covers one TCR beta chain sequence. The target of this receptor is not known. The sample holds no much larger clone one base away, and base qualities are not on file. Including the terminal cysteine and phenylalanine, the CDR3 comprises 15 residues. The entry retains the CDR3 DNA only, 45 bases that are in frame from base 1. CDR1 is given as SQVTM and CDR2 as ANQGSEA, both from the germline V gene. The V end gives up 7 bases and the J end 2 bases, leaving 7 bases in the junction not matched to a gene. Each donor gave one peripheral blood draw, averaging approximately 120 mL, which was collected into heparinised tubes. A BD FACSAria II and a panel including CD45RO, CCR7, CD25, CD127, CD95 and CD27 were used to sort naive, central memory, regulatory and stem cell-like memory CD4+ T cells. A purity above 95% was achieved for all sorted populations. PBMCs were isolated right away by Lymphoprep density gradient centrifugation and were stained directly, without culture. Samples were stained and sorted in pairs, with one healthy donor and one patient per experiment, so that batch effects were minimized.

The data originate from a study of beta chain features in type 1 diabetes (dated by TCRdb to between 2018 and 2020). About the study as a whole: Mean age, gender distribution, total cell number and subset yield did not differ between patients and healthy donors. The study compared the TCRB repertoires of sorted circulating CD4+ T cell subsets in recently diagnosed type 1 diabetes patients with those in matched healthy donors. A total of some 100,000,000 sorted cells were examined across all samples, and a strong correlation was observed between cell number per subset and RNA yield. Regulatory and stem cell-like memory subsets were isolated from only 8 patients and about eight healthy donors, whereas naive and central memory subsets came from all 30 or so donors. Broad study findings and their caveats: Shorter templates might be favored by PCR, yet because patient and control samples were amplified and corrected together, any such skew would affect both groups equally. Naive, central memory and regulatory TCRB repertoires appeared to be more alike among patients than among healthy donors. HLA sub-analyses involved small numbers of individuals, so any influence of HLA type on TCRB rearrangement remained unresolved. Patients with type 1 diabetes made fewer insertions and deleted more nucleotides at VDJ recombination sites, implying thymic rearrangement abnormalities. In all four CD4+ subsets, TCRB CDR3 length was moderately but significantly shorter in type 1 diabetes patients. Because cDNA was sequenced instead of genomic DNA, activated cells with high expression could be over-represented, although the groups did not differ in activation or CD3 levels.

The entire isolated RNA was reverse transcribed using the High Capacity cDNA Reverse Transcription Kit, and thus expressed TCRB transcripts were sequenced. Deep immunoSEQ sequencing was applied to naive, central memory and regulatory T cell samples, giving an average of roughly 3.5 million total reads per sample. Sorted cells were lysed in RLT buffer, and RNA was extracted using DNase-treated RNeasy Micro or Mini kits according to cell number. Each cell subset was processed separately to prevent cross-contamination, with patient and healthy donor samples processed together. TCRB sequences were amplified from cDNA with the immunoSEQ multiplex PCR, producing 87-bp fragments spanning the CDR3 region. Sequencing of the amplicons was done on the Illumina HiSeq platform. Per the original workflow: Synthetic template baselines were used to correct PCR bias computationally, reads within Hamming distance 2 were collapsed, and singletons that could not be merged were discarded. By aligning reads against IMGT, V, D and J genes, CDR3 length, and insertions or deletions at six rearrangement sites were assigned. Within each subset, clonotype counts were normalized to sorted cell number, and only after that were true diversity and Gini coefficients computed with the tcR R package. The overlap coefficient, calculated on TCRB nucleotide sequences, was used to quantify repertoire sharing. TCRdb took over this immuneACCESS table, retaining in-frame rearrangements with V and J assigned. Such tables are incomplete; in checked studies, under half of the missing clones stem from an unresolved V gene, and the remainder is unexplained. V and J calls and clone size are as listed in that table; D and trimming were resolved from the DNA. Within this sample are 150,000 to 200,000 clones, with 10% to 15% of them counted one time only. 0.62% of the sample is taken by the ten largest.

The receptor chain draws on TRBV29-1 and TRBJ2-3, and TRBD1 matches 12 of the central bases. The clonotype originates from a woman aged 18-29 years in good health. The specimen sequenced was central memory CD4+ T cells from blood. The DNA sequence follows: TGCAGCGGCGGCGGGACAGGGGGCCACACAGATACGCAGTATTTT. It encodes CSGGGTGGHTDTQYF.